These 16 T cell receptor beta chains were all obtained from the same sample, sequenced in a study of identical twins. TCRdb reanalysed the 5' RACE reads using MiXCR and keeps one entry per CDR3 protein. This table has approximately 1.8 million distinct CDR3 sequences, roughly a third appearing once. Sequencing used cord blood. These receptors were taken from a newborn girl in good health.

V and J are TRBV10-3 and TRBJ2-1; 9 positions match TRBD2. V dropped 3 bases and J dropped 0; count of bases not matched to a gene: 6. The CDR3 loop spans 17 amino acids. CDR1 and CDR2 from the germline V gene are ENHRY and SYGVKD. CDR3 region: CAISDWSSGGSYNEQFF. In DNA, the CDR3 is TGTGCCATCAGTGACTGGAGTAGCGGGGGCTCCTACAATGAGCAGTTCTTC.

This clonotype was seen only a few times. The V and J genes are TRBV7-2 and TRBJ2-1, with 8 bases fitting TRBD2. The V gene's germline CDR1 is SGHTA and CDR2 FQGNSA. This CDR3 contains 14 residues. Trimming took 5 bases from V and 6 from J; bases not matched to a gene: 6. In DNA form, the CDR3 reads TGTGCCAGCAGCACGGGGGGGCCGGGCAATGAGCAGTTCTTC. The encoded protein is CASSTGGPGNEQFF.

In the case of this clonotype: Sequence at one end of the junction differs from germline and may be a read error. This sequence joins TRBV5-1 and TRBJ2-1, with 10 bases aligning to TRBD2. Per the germline V gene, CDR1 is SGHRS and CDR2 is YFSETQ. The CDR3 loop spans 16 amino acids. The CDR3 nucleotides are TGCGCCAGCAGCTTGCCCTCGACTAGCGGGTTTCATGAGCAGTTATTC. Encoded protein: CASSLPSTSGFHEQLF. Complete variable domain (other parts from reference TRBV5-1 and TRBJ2-1): KAGVTQTPRYLIKTRGQQVTLSCSPISGHRSVSWYQQTPGQGLQFLFEYFSETQRNKGNFPGRFSGRQFSNSRSEMNVSTLELGDSALYLCASSLPSTSGFHEQLFGPGTRLTVL.

This chain links TRBV5-1 with TRBJ1-1, with 9 positions matching TRBD1. CDR1 is SGHRS, CDR2 YFSETQ, per germline. V lost 5 bases to trimming and J lost 0 bases; unmatched junction nucleotides: 5. CDR3 length: 15 amino acids. The CDR3 spells CASRPTGGLNTEAFF. CDR3 DNA sequence: TGCGCCAGCAGACCGACAGGGGGGCTGAACACTGAAGCTTTCTTT.

V and J are TRBV9 and TRBJ2-5, with 11 bases aligning to TRBD2. Germline lookup yields CDR1 SGDLS and CDR2 YYNGEE. V shed 3 bases and J 11 bases; nucleotides not matched to a gene: 15. This CDR3 is 16 amino acids long. The CDR3, as DNA: TGTGCCAGCAGCGCCCGACTAGCGGGAACCTACAATGAGCAGTACTTC. As protein: CASSARLAGTYNEQYF. The variable domain in full, with the rest retrieved from reference TRBV9 and TRBJ2-5, is DSGVTQTPKHLITATGQRVTLRCSPRSGDLSVYWYQQSLDQGLQFLIQYYNGEERAKGNILERFSAQQFPDLHSELNLSSLELGDSALYFCASSARLAGTYNEQYFGPGTRLLVL.

This clonotype was picked up one time. The chain links TRBV7-9 to TRBJ2-2; D is uncertain. The CDR3 totals 13 residues. V was clipped by 5 bases and J by 9 bases, with 13 bases between them. Looked up from germline, CDR1 is SEHNR and CDR2 is FQNEAQ (reference sequence). The CDR3 here is CASSNVSRRELFF. Written as DNA, the CDR3 is TGTGCCAGCAGCAACGTATCCCGGAGGGAGCTGTTTTTT.

The V gene is TRBV4-1, the J gene TRBJ1-2; a possible D gene is TRBD1 (5 bases). This CDR3 has 14 residues. Trimming shortened V by 1 base and J by 4 bases, and 10 bases separated the two germline ends. Germline lookup yields CDR1 MGHRA and CDR2 YSYEKL. The CDR3 DNA follows: TGCGCCAGCAGCCAAGTGTTCAGGGCCTATGGCTACACCTTC. It yields the protein CASSQVFRAYGYTF.

This clonotype was picked up a small number of times. This chain joins TRBV5-1 and TRBJ1-5; TRBD1 matches 7 bases. The CDR3 has 15 amino acids. Germline CDR1 SGHRS, CDR2 YFSETQ. With V trimmed by 4 bases and J by 7 bases, 11 bases remained unmatched. In DNA, the CDR3 is TGCGCCAGCAGCCTGGGACAGCCCATGGGGCAGCCCCAGCATTTT. Translated: CASSLGQPMGQPQHF.

This clonotype showed up just once. V gene TRBV27 combines with J gene TRBJ2-2; perhaps TRBD2 as D (6 bases). The CDR3 runs 14 residues. Per the germline V gene, CDR1 is MNHEY and CDR2 is SMNVEV (reference sequence). The germline V and J ends were trimmed by 6 bases and 1 base, with 9 bases remaining between them. DNA of the CDR3: TGTGCCAGCAGAAATAGCGGGAACACCGGGGAGCTGTTTTTT. It specifies CASRNSGNTGELFF.

The chain recombines TRBV14 with TRBJ2-7; D is perhaps TRBD1 (6 bases). Trimming stripped 5 bases from V and 7 bases from J, with 18 bases between. CDR3 length: 14 residues. Germline V CDR1 and CDR2: SGHDN, FVKESK. The CDR3 DNA sequence: TGTGCCAGCAGCAAAACTGACAGGCTTAGGGAGCAGTACTTC. The encoded protein is CASSKTDRLREQYF.

This clonotype has a handful of counts. The rearrangement uses TRBV5-5 and TRBJ2-7; D gene ambiguous. Germline V gene lookup returns CDR1 SGHKS and CDR2 YYEKEE (reference sequence). The CDR3 has 13 residues. V dropped 5 bases and J dropped 2 bases, with 11 bases sitting between them. CDR3 residues: CASRLHYPYEQYF. CDR3 coding DNA: TGTGCCAGCAGACTTCATTACCCCTACGAGCAGTACTTC.

This clonotype has a count of ten or more. This sequence joins TRBV29-1 and TRBJ2-7; no clear D gene. Deletions cut 2 bases from V and 3 bases from J, with 5 bases between. The CDR3 totals 11 residues. CDR1 is SQVTM, CDR2 ANQGSEA, per germline. This chain's CDR3 is CSVEMSYEQYF. The CDR3 DNA reads as TGCAGCGTTGAAATGAGCTACGAGCAGTACTTC.

The chain joins TRBV29-1 to TRBJ1-2; possible D gene TRBD1, 5 bases. The CDR3 totals 11 residues. Trimming stripped 4 bases from V and 8 bases from J, with 11 bases between. The germline gives CDR1 SQVTM, CDR2 ANQGSEA. DNA of the CDR3: TGCAGCGTTGCCCCGGAGGGGGGCTACACCTTC. This translates into CSVAPEGGYTF.

This clonotype was seen a few times. V and J are TRBV20-1 and TRBJ1-1, with 7 nucleotides matching TRBD1. The CDR3 consists of 14 residues. Germline loops: CDR1 DFQATT, CDR2 SNEGSKA (reference sequence). The trim removed 3 bases at V and 7 bases at J, leaving 11 bases unmatched. The CDR3 DNA follows: TGCAGTGCTAGTCTAAGCAGGGGGGGACTTGAAGCTTTCTTT. It translates to CSASLSRGGLEAFF.

In this sample, this clonotype turned up a few times. The V gene is TRBV20-1, the J gene TRBJ2-3, with TRBD2 matching 10 bases. After removal of 7 bases from V and 2 bases from J, the junction contained 12 bases not matched to a gene. This CDR3 has 16 amino acids. CDR1 and CDR2 from the germline V gene are DFQATT and SNEGSKA (reference sequence). In nucleotides, the CDR3 is TGCAGTGTTGCGACTAGCGGGTCATTTAACACAGATACGCAGTATTTT. Its translation: CSVATSGSFNTDTQYF.

The chain uses TRBV6-5 and TRBJ1-1; D is undetermined. V dropped 8 bases and J dropped 6 bases, with 19 bases sitting between them. Looked up from germline, CDR1 is MNHEY and CDR2 is SVGAGI. The CDR3 is made up of 14 amino acids. This chain's CDR3 is CASGTTLRYAEAFF. The CDR3 bases are TGTGCCAGCGGAACGACTCTTAGGTATGCTGAAGCTTTCTTT.